Listed here are 30 T cell receptor beta chains from one sample, sequenced in a study of cytomegalovirus exposure and HLA in healthy donors (TCRdb year 2017). The library was produced with the immunoSEQ multiplex PCR assay. TCRdb took this table from immuneACCESS and kept in-frame rearrangements with V and J called. Such tables lack part of the clones; where checked against another copy, unresolved V genes explain under half of the gap, and the rest is unexplained. This sample comprises roughly 200,000 clones, 86% of them detected only once. 7.2% of the sample goes to the ten largest clones. The sequenced sample was PBMCs. The source of these receptors is a man under 40 in good health and CMV-seropositive.

The chain has TRBV6-5 and TRBJ1-2; D gene ambiguous. This CDR3 contains 13 residues. Trimming took off 4 bases at V and 3 bases at J, with 9 bases between the two ends. Germline V CDR1 and CDR2: MNHEY, SVGAGI. Written as DNA, the CDR3 is TGTGCCAGCAGTTTCCAGAGGTACTATGGCTACACCTTC. It is translated as CASSFQRYYGYTF.

The CDR3 nucleotides read TGTGCCATCACCCCTGGACAAATGTACGAGCAGTACTTC. It is translated as CAITPGQMYEQYF. The chain is built from TRBV10-3 and TRBJ2-7; D is perhaps TRBD1 (5 bases). Germline V gene data show CDR1 as ENHRY and CDR2 as SYGVKD. Trimming shortened V by 7 bases and J by 4 bases, and 14 bases separated the two germline ends. This CDR3 contains 13 residues.

This clone occurred a few times. V usage is TRBV11-3 and J usage is TRBJ1-2, with D perhaps TRBD1 (5 bases). Per germline, CDR1 SGHNT and CDR2 YENEEA. The V and J ends lost 5 bases and 8 bases respectively, with 15 bases between them. The CDR3 runs 13 residues. This CDR3 reads CASSPELRAGYTF. The DNA for the CDR3 is TGTGCCAGCAGCCCGGAACTCAGGGCGGGCTACACCTTC. The full variable domain, rest sourced from reference TRBV11-3 and TRBJ1-2, is EAGVVQSPRYKIIEKKQPVAFWCNPISGHNTLYWYLQNLGQGPELLIRYENEEAVDDSQLPKDRFSAERLKGVDSTLKIQPAELGDSAVYLCASSPELRAGYTFGSGTRLTVV.

The chain joins TRBV27 to TRBJ1-2, with D unresolved. Per germline, CDR1 MNHEY and CDR2 SMNVEV (reference sequence). The CDR3 runs 12 residues. The germline V and J ends were trimmed by 8 bases and 2 bases, with 9 bases remaining between them. The CDR3 DNA reads TGTGCCAGCCCCCGTATAAACTATGGCTACACCTTC. Its protein product is CASPRINYGYTF.

This sequence joins TRBV5-1 and TRBJ2-1; tentative D call: TRBD2 (6 bases). This CDR3 has 15 amino acids. Trimming removed 0 bases from V and 6 bases from J, with 13 bases in between. The germline V gene encodes CDR1 SGHRS and CDR2 YFSETQ. CDR3 sequence reads: CASSLASLAGNEQFF. The CDR3, as DNA: TGCGCCAGCAGCTTGGCCTCACTAGCAGGCAATGAGCAGTTCTTC. The full variable domain, with the rest looked up from reference TRBV5-1 and TRBJ2-1, is KAGVTQTPRYLIKTRGQQVTLSCSPISGHRSVSWYQQTPGQGLQFLFEYFSETQRNKGNFPGRFSGRQFSNSRSEMNVSTLELGDSALYLCASSLASLAGNEQFFGPGTRLTVL.

The rearrangement links TRBV12-5 to TRBJ2-3; a possible D gene is TRBD2 (5 bases). The V end was cut by 7 bases, the J end by 6 bases, with 11 bases between. Germline CDR1 reads LGHNT; CDR2 reads FRNRAP. The CDR3 extends over 12 amino acids. In DNA, the CDR3 is TGTGCTAGTGCCGGGGTCCCCGATACGCAGTATTTT. This translates into CASAGVPDTQYF.

V is TRBV7-2 and J is TRBJ2-7, with 7 bases aligning to TRBD1. Losses at the gene ends were 4 bases for V and 4 bases for J; bases not matched to a gene: 7. Germline V lookup: CDR1 SGHTA, CDR2 FQGNSA. The CDR3 totals 14 residues. Here the CDR3 reads CASSYGDRKYEQYF. The CDR3 bases are TGTGCCAGCAGCTACGGGGACAGAAAGTACGAGCAGTACTTC. Supplemented by reference TRBV7-2 and TRBJ2-7, the full variable domain reads GAGVSQSPSNKVTEKGKDVELRCDPISGHTALYWYRQSLGQGLEFLIYFQGNSAPDKSGLPSDRFSAERTGGSVSTLTIQRTQQEDSAVYLCASSYGDRKYEQYFGPGTRLTVT.

The chain carries TRBV6-5 and TRBJ2-5, with 7 bases aligning to TRBD1. The junction had 7 bases not matched to a gene; V was cut back by 6 bases and J by 3 bases. The CDR3 is 14 residues long. CDR1 is MNHEY, CDR2 SVGAGI, per germline. DNA for the CDR3: TGTGCCAGCAGGGGGACAGTTTTAGAAGAGACCCAGTACTTC. Its translation is CASRGTVLEETQYF.

The V gene is TRBV27, the J gene TRBJ2-3; 9 nucleotides agree with TRBD1. This CDR3 region has 13 residues. Germline V gene sequence: CDR1 MNHEY, CDR2 SMNVEV (reference sequence). Trimming removed 9 bases from V and 1 base from J; junction bases left unmatched: 2. CDR3 DNA: TGTGCCAGTAGGACAGGGGGCACAGATACGCAGTATTTT. Its protein product is CASRTGGTDTQYF.

The chain couples TRBV7-3 to TRBJ1-1; D is unresolved. CDR1 SGHTA and CDR2 FQGTGA come from the germline V gene. The CDR3 has 13 amino acids. V dropped 8 bases and J dropped 0 bases, with 10 bases sitting between them. The CDR3 bases are TGTGCCAGCGGTGAGCAGGTGAACACTGAAGCTTTCTTT. Protein sequence: CASGEQVNTEAFF.

The table lists this clone with a few counts. This chain links TRBV28 with TRBJ2-1, with 9 bases matching TRBD2. The junction had 7 bases not matched to a gene; V was cut back by 8 bases and J by 5 bases. Germline V lookup: CDR1 MDHEN, CDR2 SYDVKM. The CDR3 is made up of 14 amino acids. The CDR3 reads CASLVGLADNEQFF. CDR3 DNA sequence: TGTGCCAGCTTGGTGGGACTAGCCGACAATGAGCAGTTCTTC.

CDR3 in amino acids: CASTVLAGGPDEQFF. In nucleotides, the CDR3 is TGCGCCAGCACCGTACTAGCGGGGGGGCCGGATGAGCAGTTCTTC. The chain joins TRBV5-1 to TRBJ2-1; TRBD2 matches 13 bases. CDR1 is SGHRS, CDR2 YFSETQ, per germline. Losses at the gene ends were 6 bases for V and 8 bases for J; bases not matched to a gene: 8. CDR3 length: 15 amino acids.

The genes are TRBV5-1 and TRBJ1-6; TRBD1 aligns across 9 bases. Germline trimming cut 0 bases from V and 6 bases from J; bases unmatched to any gene: 4. Germline V gives CDR1 SGHRS, CDR2 YFSETQ. This CDR3 comprises 16 residues. This CDR3 reads CASSLAGTGTNSPLHF. CDR3 nucleotides: TGCGCCAGCAGCTTGGCCGGGACAGGGACTAATTCACCCCTCCACTTT.

V gene TRBV6-5 combines with J gene TRBJ2-5; 8 nucleotides align to TRBD1. Germline CDR1 is MNHEY and CDR2 is SVGAGI. The J segment lost 5 bases and the V segment lost 8 bases, leaving 10 bases of the junction unmatched. The CDR3 is 14 residues long. CDR3 sequence (DNA): TGTGCCAGCTCCATTCAGGGGGCCTGGGAGACCCAGTACTTC. Its protein product is CASSIQGAWETQYF.

The chain is built from TRBV5-6 and TRBJ2-7; D is ambiguous. Germline V CDR1 and CDR2: SGHDT, YYEEEE. V shed 0 bases and J shed 2 bases, with 12 bases lying between them. The CDR3 spans 15 residues. The CDR3 nucleotides are TGTGCCAGCAGCTTGGCCGGTAGCCTAGCCTACGAGCAGTACTTC. It encodes CASSLAGSLAYEQYF. Combining the CDR3 with reference TRBV5-6 and TRBJ2-7 gives the whole variable domain DAGVTQSPTHLIKTRGQQVTLRCSPKSGHDTVSWYQQALGQGPQFIFQYYEEEERQRGNFPDRFSGHQFPNYSSELNVNALLLGDSALYLCASSLAGSLAYEQYFGPGTRLTVT.

The chain employs TRBV28 and TRBJ1-5; D gene unclear. Germline V gives CDR1 MDHEN, CDR2 SYDVKM. V was cut by 5 bases and J by 6 bases, with 20 bases left in between. This CDR3 region has 16 residues. CDR3 DNA sequence: TGTGCCAGCAGTAACTCCGGGCAGGTGGTCGCTCAGCCCCAGCATTTT. Translation gives CASSNSGQVVAQPQHF.

The chain recombines TRBV7-6 with TRBJ1-1; 8 bases line up with TRBD1. The CDR3 spans 17 residues. V shed 1 base and J 4 bases; nucleotides not matched to a gene: 11. From germline, CDR1 is SGHVS and CDR2 FNYEAQ. CDR3 DNA: TGTGCCAGCAGCTTAGAGTACGGCAGGGGGCCTGGCACTGAAGCTTTCTTT. Its translation is CASSLEYGRGPGTEAFF.

In its sample, this clone was seen once. V is TRBV2 and J is TRBJ2-5; D tentatively reads TRBD1 or TRBD2 (5 bases each). The CDR3 is 14 amino acids. Trimming cost V 1 base and J 5 bases, with 11 bases left between them. CDR1 is SNHLY, CDR2 FYNNEI, per germline. In DNA form, the CDR3 reads TGTGCCAGCAGTGAAGGGGACGAAGGGGAGACCCAGTACTTC. This encodes CASSEGDEGETQYF.

The rearrangement joins TRBV12-5 to TRBJ1-1; the D is unclear. Trimming cost V 0 bases and J 0 bases, with 8 bases left between them. The germline gives CDR1 LGHNT, CDR2 FRNRAP. The CDR3 consists of 15 residues. CDR3 bases: TGTGCTAGTGGTTTGGTTTTAAACATGAACACTGAAGCTTTCTTT. It specifies CASGLVLNMNTEAFF. Variable domain in full (rest from reference TRBV12-5 and TRBJ1-1): DARVTQTPRHKVTEMGQEVTMRCQPILGHNTVFWYRQTMMQGLELLAYFRNRAPLDDSGMPKDRFSAEMPDATLATLKIQPSEPRDSAVYFCASGLVLNMNTEAFFGQGTRLTVV.

The V gene is TRBV7-9, the J gene TRBJ1-2, with D perhaps TRBD1 (5 bases). With 2 bases removed from V and 8 bases from J, the gap between germline ends came to 12 bases. This CDR3 contains 13 residues. CDR1 is SEHNR, CDR2 FQNEAQ, per germline (reference sequence). The CDR3 coding sequence is TGTGCCAGCAGCTTAACAGGACCGCGCGGCTACACCTTC. This encodes CASSLTGPRGYTF.

The V gene is TRBV29-1, the J gene TRBJ2-3; TRBD1 matches 9 bases. CDR3 length equals 15 residues. Per germline, CDR1 SQVTM and CDR2 ANQGSEA. V gave up 1 base and J gave up 2 bases; unmatched junction bases: 4. The CDR3 DNA follows: TGCAGCGTTGAAGCGGGACAGGGAAACACAGATACGCAGTATTTT. Translated, it gives CSVEAGQGNTDTQYF.

The V gene is TRBV7-3, the J gene TRBJ2-2; D is uncertain. This CDR3 has 16 residues. CDR1 is SGHTA and CDR2 is FQGTGA in the germline V gene. V was trimmed by 3 bases and J by 4 bases, leaving 15 bases between them. The CDR3 coding sequence is TGTGCCAGCAGCTTCTCCAACGTGGTGGGCACCGGGGAGCTGTTTTTT. Amino acids: CASSFSNVVGTGELFF.

This clone was seen a handful of times. The rearrangement uses TRBV5-1 and TRBJ1-6; no clear D. Trimming cost V 6 bases and J 2 bases, with 12 bases left between them. The CDR3 runs to 15 residues. CDR1 and CDR2 from the germline V gene are SGHRS and YFSETQ. Written as DNA, the CDR3 is TGCGCCAGCACTCACGACACCCCCTATAATTCACCCCTCCACTTT. It is translated as CASTHDTPYNSPLHF.

The CDR3 DNA reads as TGTGCCAGCAGTGAAGGCAGACCTAATGAAAAACTGTTTTTT. Protein product: CASSEGRPNEKLFF. J is TRBJ1-4 and V is TRBV6-1; D is ambiguous. This CDR3 contains 14 residues. With 1 base removed from V and 3 bases from J, the gap between germline ends came to 6 bases. Per the germline V gene, CDR1 is MNHNS and CDR2 is SASEGT.

The chain links TRBV6-5 to TRBJ1-5, with 7 nucleotides matching TRBD1. CDR1 is MNHEY, CDR2 SVGAGI, per germline. With V trimmed by 7 bases and J by 7 bases, 7 bases remained unmatched. The CDR3 is 13 amino acids. Here the CDR3 reads CASNRGVGQPQHF. The DNA for the CDR3 is TGTGCCAGCAACAGGGGTGTGGGACAGCCCCAGCATTTT.

The chain combines TRBV25-1 with TRBJ2-7; D is possibly TRBD2 (5 bases). Trimming stripped 6 bases from V and 3 bases from J, with 6 bases between. Germline V gives CDR1 MGHDK, CDR2 SYGVNS. The CDR3 extends over 11 amino acids. The CDR3: CASRDFYEQYF. DNA for the CDR3: TGTGCCAGCAGGGACTTCTACGAGCAGTACTTC.

The sample holds one count of this clone. This chain joins TRBV6-4 and TRBJ1-5; D not certain. The germline V and J ends were trimmed by 3 bases and 0 bases, with 9 bases remaining between them. The CDR3 runs to 15 residues. Germline V gene lookup returns CDR1 MRHNA and CDR2 SNTAGT. This CDR3 is CASSEGLNSNQPQHF. The CDR3 DNA reads as TGTGCCAGCAGTGAAGGACTAAATAGCAATCAGCCCCAGCATTTT.

V and J are TRBV5-1 and TRBJ2-7, with 8 bases aligning to TRBD2. This CDR3 is built from 14 residues. Germline CDR1 SGHRS, CDR2 YFSETQ. The V segment lost 2 bases and the J segment 6 bases; nucleotides outside the gene matches: 7. The CDR3 DNA sequence: TGCGCCAGCAGCTTCCAAGCGGGGGAGGGCGAGCAGTACTTC. As protein: CASSFQAGEGEQYF. The full variable domain, with the rest looked up from reference TRBV5-1 and TRBJ2-7, is KAGVTQTPRYLIKTRGQQVTLSCSPISGHRSVSWYQQTPGQGLQFLFEYFSETQRNKGNFPGRFSGRQFSNSRSEMNVSTLELGDSALYLCASSFQAGEGEQYFGPGTRLTVT.

This chain links TRBV6-5 with TRBJ2-7, with D possibly matching TRBD2 (6 bases). The germline gives CDR1 MNHEY, CDR2 SVGAGI. The CDR3 extends over 13 amino acids. V was clipped by 6 bases and J by 0 bases, with 9 bases between them. The CDR3 coding sequence is TGTGCCAGCAGCGGCGGGAACTCCTACGAGCAGTACTTC. Protein sequence: CASSGGNSYEQYF.

The chain combines TRBV28 with TRBJ2-2; the match to TRBD1 covers 7 bases. V trimming: 5 bases; J trimming: 5 bases; junction bases outside the gene matches: 5. This CDR3 contains 14 residues. Germline CDR1 reads MDHEN; CDR2 reads SYDVKM. CDR3 nucleotides: TGTGCCAGCAGTCAGGGGGAATGGACCGGGGAGCTGTTTTTT. It codes for CASSQGEWTGELFF.